One T cell receptor beta chain is described in this entry. The data originate from a study of blood T cell repertoires in COVID-19. The assay was immunoSEQ multiplex PCR, and TCRdb's table has in-frame clones only and misses some. Among roughly 140,000 clones listed, 65% to 85% were seen once. The sample was peripheral blood. The origin of this receptor is a man aged 55-75 years with active or convalescent COVID-19.

The CDR3 protein is CASSVRSGSTGELFF. CDR3 sequence (DNA): TGTGCCAGCAGCGTAAGAAGCGGGAGTACCGGGGAGCTGTTTTTT. The chain recombines TRBV9 with TRBJ2-2; 8 bases map to TRBD2. Germline V gene lookup returns CDR1 SGDLS and CDR2 YYNGEE. The ends lost 1 base at V and 5 bases at J; junction bases unmatched: 4. This CDR3 is built from 15 residues.